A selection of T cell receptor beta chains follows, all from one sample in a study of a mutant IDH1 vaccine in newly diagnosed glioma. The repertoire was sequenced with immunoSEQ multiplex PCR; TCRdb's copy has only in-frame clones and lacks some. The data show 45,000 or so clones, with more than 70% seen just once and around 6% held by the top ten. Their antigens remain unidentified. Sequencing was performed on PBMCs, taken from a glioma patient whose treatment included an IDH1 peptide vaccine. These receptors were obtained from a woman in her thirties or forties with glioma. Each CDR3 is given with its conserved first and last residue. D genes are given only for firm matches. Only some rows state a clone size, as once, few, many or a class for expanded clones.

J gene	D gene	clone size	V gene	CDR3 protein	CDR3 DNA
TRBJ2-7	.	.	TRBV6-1	CASSGEWGYEQYF	TGTGCCAGCAGTGGAGAATGGGGTTACGAGCAGTACTTC
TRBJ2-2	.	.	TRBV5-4	CASSFGVQRTTGELFF	TGTGCCAGCAGCTTCGGGGTGCAACGGACCACCGGGGAGCTGTTTTTT
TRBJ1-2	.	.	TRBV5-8	CASSLAVTQNYGYTF	TGTGCCAGCAGCTTGGCCGTGACACAAAACTATGGCTACACCTTC
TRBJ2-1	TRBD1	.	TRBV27	CASSRYRDRVNEQFF	TGTGCCAGCAGCAGATACCGGGACAGGGTAAATGAGCAGTTCTTC
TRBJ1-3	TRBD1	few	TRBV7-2	CASSSGTGAGNTIYF	TGTGCCAGCAGCTCCGGGACAGGGGCTGGAAACACCATATATTTT
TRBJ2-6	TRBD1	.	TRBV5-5	CASSLDGQGLSGANVLTF	TGTGCCAGCAGCTTGGACGGACAGGGATTGTCTGGGGCCAACGTCCTGACTTTC
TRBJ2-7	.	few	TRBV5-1	CASSPKTGRSGYEQYF	TGCGCCAGCAGCCCCAAAACGGGACGATCTGGCTACGAGCAGTACTTC
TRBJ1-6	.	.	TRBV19	CASSVGGGQASPLHF	TGTGCCAGTAGTGTGGGTGGGGGGCAAGCTTCACCCCTCCACTTT
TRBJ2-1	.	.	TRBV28	CATTGTAGKVVVYNEQFF	TGTGCCACAACCGGGACAGCGGGGAAAGTGGTAGTCTACAATGAGCAGTTCTTC
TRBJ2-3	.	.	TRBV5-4	CASSWTSGSDTQYF	TGTGCCAGCAGCTGGACGAGTGGTTCAGATACGCAGTATTTT
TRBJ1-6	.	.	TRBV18	CASSPEIGPLHF	TGTGCCAGCTCACCAGAGATAGGACCCCTCCACTTT
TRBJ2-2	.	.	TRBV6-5	CATEGQNTGELFF	TGTGCCACCGAGGGCCAGAACACCGGGGAGCTGTTTTTT
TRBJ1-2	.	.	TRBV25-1	CASSEFGLGGYTF	TGTGCCAGCAGTGAATTCGGGCTCGGTGGCTACACCTTC
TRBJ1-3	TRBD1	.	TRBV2	CASRTPQGPNTIYF	TGTGCCAGCAGGACCCCACAGGGGCCCAACACCATATATTTT
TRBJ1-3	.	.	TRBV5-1	CASSPGLISGNTIYF	TGCGCCAGCAGCCCCGGACTGATCTCTGGAAACACCATATATTTT
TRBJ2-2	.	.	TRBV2	CASNGQGGGNTGELFF	TGTGCCAGCAACGGGCAGGGGGGAGGTAACACCGGGGAGCTGTTTTTT
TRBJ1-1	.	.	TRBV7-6	CASSLVAGNTEAFF	TGTGCCAGCAGCTTAGTAGCGGGAAACACTGAAGCTTTCTTT
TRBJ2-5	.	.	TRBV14	CASSQDNVEETQYF	TGTGCCAGCAGCCAAGATAATGTAGAAGAGACCCAGTACTTC
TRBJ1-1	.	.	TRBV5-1	CASSLDVRQGEAFF	TGCGCCAGCAGCTTGGATGTAAGGCAGGGTGAAGCTTTCTTT
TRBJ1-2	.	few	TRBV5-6	CASSLEQAYGYTF	TGTGCCAGCAGCTTGGAACAGGCCTATGGCTACACCTTC
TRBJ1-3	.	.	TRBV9	CASSVEGSSNTIYF	TGTGCCAGCAGCGTAGAGGGATCGAGTAACACCATATATTTT
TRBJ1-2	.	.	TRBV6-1	CASSESADRYGYTF	TGTGCCAGCAGTGAATCGGCAGACCGCTATGGCTACACCTTC
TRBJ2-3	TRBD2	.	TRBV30	CAWSADPASGDVTDTQYF	TGTGCCTGGAGCGCCGATCCAGCTAGCGGGGATGTCACAGATACGCAGTATTTT
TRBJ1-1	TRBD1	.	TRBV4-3	CASSQDWDRGMNTEAFF	TGCGCCAGCAGCCAAGATTGGGACAGGGGGATGAACACTGAAGCTTTCTTT
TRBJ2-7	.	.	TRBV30	CAWGDGASYEQYF	TGTGCCTGGGGCGACGGGGCCTCCTACGAGCAGTACTTC
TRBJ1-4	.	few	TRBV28	CASTGGGRMNEKLFF	TGTGCCAGCACGGGTGGGGGGCGGATGAATGAAAAACTGTTTTTT
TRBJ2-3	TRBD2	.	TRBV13	CASSLAGGFDTQYF	TGTGCCAGCAGCTTAGCGGGGGGGTTTGATACGCAGTATTTT
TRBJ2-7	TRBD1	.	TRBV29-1	CSVLLDRGNEQYF	TGCAGCGTTCTATTGGACAGGGGAAACGAGCAGTACTTC
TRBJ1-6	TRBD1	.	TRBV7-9	CASSSTGGSVNSPLHF	TGTGCCAGCAGTTCTACAGGGGGCTCGGTAAATTCACCCCTCCACTTT
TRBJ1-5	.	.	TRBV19	CASSIVRAQPQHF	TGTGCCAGTAGTATTGTAAGGGCCCAGCCCCAGCATTTT
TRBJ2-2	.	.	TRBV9	CASSVDLTGRRGGELFF	TGTGCCAGCAGCGTAGATCTTACGGGGCGGAGGGGCGGGGAGCTGTTTTTT
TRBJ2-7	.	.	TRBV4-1	CASSQWGSRTSYEQYF	TGCGCCAGCAGCCAATGGGGAAGCCGAACCTCCTACGAGCAGTACTTC
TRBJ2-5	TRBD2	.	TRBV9	CASSLGGGSQETQYF	TGTGCCAGCAGCCTAGGCGGCGGGAGCCAAGAGACCCAGTACTTC
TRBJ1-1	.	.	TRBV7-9	CASSLGPGTNTEAFF	TGTGCCAGCAGCTTAGGTCCAGGAACGAACACTGAAGCTTTCTTT
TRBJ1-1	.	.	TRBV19	CASSISGGLSEAFF	TGTGCCAGTAGTATTTCGGGGGGCTTGTCTGAAGCTTTCTTT
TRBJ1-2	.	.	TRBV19	CASSPTDIYGYTF	TGTGCCAGTAGTCCCACGGACATCTATGGCTACACCTTC
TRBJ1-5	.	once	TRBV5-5	CASSLGRVGNQPQHF	TGTGCCAGCAGCTTGGGCAGGGTAGGGAATCAGCCCCAGCATTTT
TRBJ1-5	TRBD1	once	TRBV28	CASSLGQGARNSNQPQHF	TGTGCCAGCAGTTTGGGACAGGGTGCCCGAAATAGCAATCAGCCCCAGCATTTT
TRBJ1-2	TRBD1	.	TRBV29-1	CSVRDRPLNYGYTF	TGCAGCGTGCGGGACAGGCCCCTTAACTATGGCTACACCTTC
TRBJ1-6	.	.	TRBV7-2	CASSLANEPGIHF	TGTGCCAGCAGCTTAGCCAACGAGCCCGGGATCCACTTT